The sequence of this TCR beta chain was determined in a study of T cells after yellow fever vaccination. This clonotype was found many times. The antigen remains unidentified. Making TCR cDNA involved 5'RACE template switching, which added UMIs and a universal primer site. One entry per CDR3 protein, called by TCRdb with MiXCR from the 5' RACE reads. The sample lists roughly 110,000 distinct CDR3 sequences, 8.4% occurring once. General study findings and limits: Most primary-vaccination clones reappeared after the booster (around 95% CD4, about 87% CD8).

From germline, CDR1 is DFQATT and CDR2 SNEGSKA (reference sequence). Trimming cost V 5 bases and J 1 base; bases outside gene matches: 7. The CDR3 is 14 amino acids. This chain links TRBV20-1 with TRBJ2-7; 8 bases are a match to TRBD2. Source: CD8+ T cells sorted from PBMCs, taken 45 days after the yellow fever booster vaccination. The source of this sequence is a young man who received the YFV17D yellow fever vaccine. The DNA of the CDR3 is TGCAGTGCTTTCGGGGGGGACAAATCCTACGAGCAGTACTTC. Its protein is CSAFGGDKSYEQYF.